This is a list of T cell receptor beta chains from one sample in a study of spatial heterogeneity in lung cancer. TCRdb independently ran MiXCR on the 5' RACE reads; one entry per CDR3 protein. The table has tens of thousands of distinct CDR3 sequences, 12% seen once. Sample: PBMCs, taken at follow-up. All receptors come from a male donor with early-stage non-small cell lung cancer. The CDR3 runs from the conserved cysteine through the conserved F or W. The D gene is left open where the match is weak. Clone size is shown for a subset of rows, as once, few, many or a class of expanded clone.

J gene	clone size	V gene	D gene	CDR3 DNA	CDR3 protein
TRBJ2-3	many	TRBV20-1	TRBD1	TGCAGTGCCCAAGAGGGGGCAACTCTGGGGACAGATACGCAGTATTTT	CSAQEGATLGTDTQYF
TRBJ2-5	few	TRBV5-1	NA	TGCGCCAGCAGCCGTACGGGGGAGAGAGAGACCCAGTACTTC	CASSRTGERETQYF
TRBJ2-1	NA	TRBV15	TRBD2	TGTGCCACCAGCAGAGAACTAGCGGGGAATGAGCAGTTCTTC	CATSRELAGNEQFF
TRBJ2-3	many	TRBV30	NA	TGTGCCTGGAGTGGGAGTCGCTTCCAGTATTTT	CAWSGSRFQYF
TRBJ1-5	few	TRBV7-2	NA	TGTGCCAGCAGCCAGGATTACAATCAGCCCCAGCATTTT	CASSQDYNQPQHF
TRBJ1-1	many	TRBV12-3/TRBV12-4	TRBD1	TGTGCCAGCAGATCCGACAGGGACGACACTGAAGCTTTCTTT	CASRSDRDDTEAFF
TRBJ1-5	many	TRBV12-3/TRBV12-4	NA	TGTGCCAGCAGTTTATTAGGGCAGCCCCAGCATTTT	CASSLLGQPQHF
TRBJ1-2	many	TRBV20-1	NA	TGCAGTGCTAGGTCCGGGACGGCCTATGGCTACACCTTC	CSARSGTAYGYTF
TRBJ1-5	NA	TRBV20-1	NA	TGCAGTGCTCCGGAGGAGGGGGGCTGGAACAATCAGCCCCAGCATTTT	CSAPEEGGWNNQPQHF
TRBJ2-6	many	TRBV6-6	NA	TGTGCCAGCAGCTCTGGGGCCAACGTCCTGACTTTC	CASSSGANVLTF
TRBJ2-7	many	TRBV12-3/TRBV12-4	NA	TGTGCCAGCAGTCCAGACAGAAACCCCTACGAGCAGTACTTC	CASSPDRNPYEQYF
TRBJ1-2	NA	TRBV20-1	TRBD1	TGCAGTGCTAGCGAGGACAGGCTCAAAGGCTACACCTTC	CSASEDRLKGYTF
TRBJ2-7	few	TRBV7-9	TRBD1	TGTGCCAGCAGCCTCGGGACAGGGTTTGACGAGCAGTACTTC	CASSLGTGFDEQYF
TRBJ2-2	many	TRBV24-1	NA	TGTGCCACCAGTGATTTGCACAGGGATTTGACCGGGGAGCTGTTTTTT	CATSDLHRDLTGELFF
TRBJ1-3	few	TRBV5-5	TRBD1	TGTGCCAGCAGCCGGGACAGATCGCCTGGAAACACCATATATTTT	CASSRDRSPGNTIYF
TRBJ1-2	many	TRBV12-3/TRBV12-4	TRBD1	TGTGCCAGCAGTTGGACAGGGGTTGGCTACACCTTC	CASSWTGVGYTF
TRBJ2-3	many	TRBV11-3	TRBD2	TGTGCCAGCAGCTTTGGGATAGCGGGCTTCGGGACAGATACGCAGTATTTT	CASSFGIAGFGTDTQYF
TRBJ2-1	NA	TRBV30	TRBD1	TGTGCCTGGAGACCGGGACAGAGCTACAATGAGCAGTTCTTC	CAWRPGQSYNEQFF